The 19 T cell receptor beta chains given below trace back to one sample, sequenced in a study of blood T cell repertoires in COVID-19. Using immunoSEQ multiplex PCR, the repertoire was profiled, and TCRdb retains in-frame clones only, with some absent. The sample records 200,000 to 250,000 clones, approximately 84% being singletons. Sequenced material: peripheral blood. These receptors all stem from a woman in her 30s who had recovered from COVID-19.

The V call is TRBV4-1, the J call TRBJ1-2; D perhaps matches TRBD1 (6 bases). Per the germline V gene, CDR1 is MGHRA and CDR2 is YSYEKL. Trimming pared 2 bases from V and 4 bases from J, leaving 11 bases between. CDR3 length: 14 residues. The CDR3: CASSQTGYAYGYTF. The CDR3 nucleotides are TGCGCCAGCAGCCAAACAGGGTACGCCTATGGCTACACCTTC.

This sequence joins TRBV12-3 or TRBV12-4 and TRBJ2-5; 9 positions agree with TRBD2. This CDR3 is 13 amino acids long. V was clipped by 2 bases and J by 6 bases; unmatched bases: 1. CDR3 DNA: TGTGCCAGCAGTTTAACTAGCGGGCAGACCCAGTACTTC. Residues: CASSLTSGQTQYF.

The chain recombines TRBV6-4 with TRBJ2-6, with TRBD1 matching 7 bases. J was trimmed by 1 base and V by 3 bases; bases with no gene match: 6. The length of the CDR3 is 17 residues. Per the germline V gene, CDR1 is MRHNA and CDR2 is SNTAGT. The CDR3 DNA sequence: TGTGCCAGCAGTGAACAGGGGATAAGATCTGGGGCCAACGTCCTGACTTTC. Translating gives CASSEQGIRSGANVLTF.

This chain connects TRBV7-9 to TRBJ1-4, with D hard to call. Looked up from germline, CDR1 is SEHNR and CDR2 is FQNEAQ (reference sequence). This CDR3 has 17 amino acids. The V and J ends lost 3 bases and 4 bases respectively, with 18 bases between them. The CDR3 reads CASSFLGEGLDNEKLFF. CDR3 bases: TGTGCCAGCAGCTTCCTCGGGGAGGGCCTTGATAATGAAAAACTGTTTTTT.

The CDR3 protein is CASSPRTSGGVDTQYF. The CDR3 DNA follows: TGTGCCAGCAGCCCCCGGACTAGCGGGGGAGTAGATACGCAGTATTTT. J is TRBJ2-3 and V is TRBV11-2; 13 nucleotides align to TRBD2. The CDR3 length is 16 residues. V was pared by 5 bases and J by 5 bases, with 7 bases of the junction left unmatched. Germline assignment: CDR1 SGHAT and CDR2 FQNNGV.

The V call is TRBV4-3, the J call TRBJ2-7, with 8 positions matching TRBD1. Trimming took 4 bases from V and 3 from J; bases not matched to a gene: 11. The CDR3 is made up of 16 amino acids. Germline-derived CDR1 and CDR2 are LGHNA and YSLEER. CDR3 amino acids: CASSRQFPGTGYEQYF. CDR3 in DNA: TGCGCCAGCAGCCGACAATTTCCCGGGACAGGCTACGAGCAGTACTTC.

This clone turned up a few times. The chain couples TRBV25-1 to TRBJ2-2; TRBD1 aligns across 7 bases. The CDR3 length is 14 residues. With 4 bases clipped from V and 3 bases from J, the junction kept 2 bases outside the gene matches. The germline V gene encodes CDR1 MGHDK and CDR2 SYGVNS. DNA for the CDR3: TGTGCCAGCAGTGGACAGGGTGACACCGGGGAGCTGTTTTTT. This encodes CASSGQGDTGELFF.

The CDR3 sequence: CASSGQGGGTEAFF. DNA of the CDR3: TGTGCCAGCAGTGGCCAAGGGGGGGGCACTGAAGCTTTCTTT. The V and J genes are TRBV2 and TRBJ1-1; weak D call: TRBD1 (6 bases). The V end was cut by 4 bases, the J end by 4 bases, with 13 bases between. The CDR3 sequence is 14 residues long. CDR1 and CDR2 (germline): SNHLY, FYNNEI.

The gene calls are TRBV6-5 and TRBJ1-6; D ambiguous. The germline V gene has CDR1 MNHEY and CDR2 SVGAGI. V lost 4 bases and J lost 7, with 5 bases in between. This CDR3 comprises 12 residues. CDR3 amino acids: CASSFPNSPLHF. As DNA, the CDR3 is TGTGCCAGCAGTTTTCCGAATTCACCCCTCCACTTT.

CDR3 residues: CASSLDSRGIEAFF. The CDR3 DNA reads as TGCGCCAGCAGCTTGGATTCGAGGGGGATTGAAGCTTTCTTT. The V call is TRBV5-1, the J call TRBJ1-1; a possible D gene is TRBD1 (6 bases). Germline V lookup: CDR1 SGHRS, CDR2 YFSETQ. The CDR3 consists of 14 residues. V was cut by 0 bases and J by 7 bases, with 13 bases left in between.

For the CDR3, the DNA is TGTGCCAGCAGTTTGATTCAGGGGCCAGAGACCCAGTACTTC. This translates into CASSLIQGPETQYF. V usage is TRBV2 and J usage is TRBJ2-5; possibly TRBD1 for D (6 bases). CDR1 is SNHLY and CDR2 is FYNNEI in the germline V gene. V gave up 5 bases and J gave up 4 bases, with 14 bases separating them. CDR3 length: 14 residues.

The chain joins TRBV7-3 to TRBJ2-1; D call uncertain. V lost 5 bases to trimming and J lost 2 bases, with 16 bases between them. CDR1 is SGHTA and CDR2 is FQGTGA in the germline V gene. The CDR3 is made up of 16 amino acids. The CDR3 sequence is CASSPQLGGPYNEQFF. CDR3 nucleotides: TGTGCCAGCAGCCCCCAGCTTGGCGGTCCCTACAATGAGCAGTTCTTC. The variable domain in full, with the rest retrieved from reference TRBV7-3 and TRBJ2-1, is GAGVSQTPSNKVTEKGKYVELRCDPISGHTALYWYRQSLGQGPEFLIYFQGTGAADDSGLPNDRFFAVRPEGSVSTLKIQRTERGDSAVYLCASSPQLGGPYNEQFFGPGTRLTVL.

This clone was counted between two and nine times. V is TRBV3-1 (or the pseudogene TRBV3-2) and J is TRBJ2-7; TRBD2 might be the D (6 bases). CDR3 size: 13 residues. From germline, CDR1 is LGHDT and CDR2 YNNKEL (reference sequence). Trimming took 4 bases from V and 6 from J, leaving 13 bases between them. In DNA form, the CDR3 reads TGTGCCAGCAGCCGGGACTCGGGACGCGAGCAGTACTTC. It specifies CASSRDSGREQYF.

The chain employs TRBV7-8 and TRBJ1-2; weak D call: TRBD1 (5 bases). The V gene lost 1 base and the J gene lost 8 bases, with 11 bases spanning the gap. CDR3 length: 13 amino acids. The germline CDR1 and CDR2 sequences are SGHVS and FQNEAQ. The CDR3 DNA follows: TGTGCCAGCAGCTTAGGAGGTCAGGGAGGCTACACCTTC. It yields the protein CASSLGGQGGYTF.

The genes are TRBV3-1 (or the pseudogene TRBV3-2) and TRBJ2-5; 8 nucleotides line up with TRBD2. Germline CDR1 reads LGHDT; CDR2 reads YNNKEL (reference sequence). The CDR3 runs 18 residues. V trimming: 0 bases; J trimming: 2 bases; junction bases outside the gene matches: 11. The CDR3 nucleotides read TGTGCCAGCAGCCAAGATATTGATAGCGGGGCGTTACAAGAGACCCAGTACTTC. It codes for CASSQDIDSGALQETQYF.

The chain has TRBV7-3 and TRBJ1-2; D gene ambiguous. V shed 2 bases and J shed 2 bases, with 9 bases lying between them. The germline V gene encodes CDR1 SGHTA and CDR2 FQGTGA. This CDR3 has 14 residues. DNA of the CDR3: TGTGCCAGCAGCTTAGCCGCCGGGAACTATGGCTACACCTTC. This codes for CASSLAAGNYGYTF. Filled out from reference TRBV7-3 and TRBJ1-2, the complete variable domain reads GAGVSQTPSNKVTEKGKYVELRCDPISGHTALYWYRQSLGQGPEFLIYFQGTGAADDSGLPNDRFFAVRPEGSVSTLKIQRTERGDSAVYLCASSLAAGNYGYTFGSGTRLTVV.

This chain connects TRBV5-4 to TRBJ1-2; 8 bases align to TRBD1. V dropped 2 bases and J dropped 3; count of bases not matched to a gene: 6. Germline CDR1 SGHNT, CDR2 YYREEE (reference sequence). CDR3 size: 15 residues. In nucleotides, the CDR3 is TGTGCCAGCAGCTTTACGACAGGGGCAGACTATGGCTACACCTTC. Its protein is CASSFTTGADYGYTF.

The chain carries TRBV5-4 and TRBJ1-3; weak D call: TRBD1 (5 bases). V lost 1 base and J 1 base, leaving 18 bases between the germline ends. This CDR3 is 18 amino acids long. Germline assignment: CDR1 SGHNT and CDR2 YYREEE (reference sequence). CDR3: CASSLRSPVQGSGNTIYF. As DNA, the CDR3 is TGTGCCAGCAGCTTGAGGAGTCCTGTTCAGGGATCTGGAAACACCATATATTTT.

This sequence joins TRBV7-2 and TRBJ2-2; 8 bases are shared with TRBD2. The germline V gene has CDR1 SGHTA and CDR2 FQGNSA. The V and J ends lost 5 bases and 3 bases, in that order; junction bases with no gene match: 8. This CDR3 is built from 16 residues. In DNA form, the CDR3 reads TGTGCCAGCAGCCCAAACGGGGGGGCCTACACCGGGGAGCTGTTTTTT. As protein: CASSPNGGAYTGELFF. Complete variable domain (other parts from reference TRBV7-2 and TRBJ2-2): GAGVSQSPSNKVTEKGKDVELRCDPISGHTALYWYRQSLGQGLEFLIYFQGNSAPDKSGLPSDRFSAERTGGSVSTLTIQRTQQEDSAVYLCASSPNGGAYTGELFFGEGSRLTVL.